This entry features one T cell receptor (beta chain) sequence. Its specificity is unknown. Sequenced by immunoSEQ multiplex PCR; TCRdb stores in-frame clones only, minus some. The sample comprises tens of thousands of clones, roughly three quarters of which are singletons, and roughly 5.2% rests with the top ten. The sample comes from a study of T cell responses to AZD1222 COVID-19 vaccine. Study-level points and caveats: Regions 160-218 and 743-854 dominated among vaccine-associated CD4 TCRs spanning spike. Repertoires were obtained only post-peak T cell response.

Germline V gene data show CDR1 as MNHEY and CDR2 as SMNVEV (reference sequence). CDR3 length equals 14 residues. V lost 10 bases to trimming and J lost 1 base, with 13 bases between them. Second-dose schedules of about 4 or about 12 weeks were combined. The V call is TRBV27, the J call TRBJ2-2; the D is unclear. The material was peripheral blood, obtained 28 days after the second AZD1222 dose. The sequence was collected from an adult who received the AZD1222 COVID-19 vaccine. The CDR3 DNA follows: TGTGCCACCCAAGACGGACGGAACACCGGGGAGCTGTTTTTT. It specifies CATQDGRNTGELFF.